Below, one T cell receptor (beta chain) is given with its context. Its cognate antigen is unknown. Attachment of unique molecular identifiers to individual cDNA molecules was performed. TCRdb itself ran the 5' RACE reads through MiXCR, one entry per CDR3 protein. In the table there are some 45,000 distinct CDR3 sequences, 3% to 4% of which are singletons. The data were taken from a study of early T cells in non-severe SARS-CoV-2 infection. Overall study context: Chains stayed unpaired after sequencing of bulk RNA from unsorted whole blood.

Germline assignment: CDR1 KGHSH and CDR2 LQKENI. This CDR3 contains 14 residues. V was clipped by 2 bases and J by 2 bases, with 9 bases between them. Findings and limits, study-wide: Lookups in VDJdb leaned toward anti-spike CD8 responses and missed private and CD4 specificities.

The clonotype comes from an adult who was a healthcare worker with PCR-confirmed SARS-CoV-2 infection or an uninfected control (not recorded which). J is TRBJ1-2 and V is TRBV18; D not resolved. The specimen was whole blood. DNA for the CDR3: TGTGCCAGCTCACCAGCGGGGAAGAACTATGGCTACACCTTC. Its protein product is CASSPAGKNYGYTF.